This TCR beta chain was found in a study of shared clonotypes between healthy human individuals. Study as a whole: There were three CD4 naive, three CD4 memory, two CD8 naive and one CD8 memory plates per donor. Regarding the study as a whole: In having few donors, the study represented limited genetic and exposure-history diversity. Among a few donors, approximately 5% of naive CD4 clonotypes were found in common.

The germline V and J ends were trimmed by 1 base and 6 bases, with 1 base remaining between them. The CDR3 extends over 10 amino acids. The germline V gene has CDR1 SNHLY and CDR2 FYNNEI. A remark on this clone: The antigen is not known. This sample includes further DNA sequences coding for the same CDR3.

Original data processing: There were no quality scores in the junction-only immunoSEQ sequences, so filtering differed. Sequencing was performed with immunoSEQ multiplex PCR; in TCRdb, only in-frame clones are kept and a portion is missing. The DNA was the basis for D and trimming; V, J and clone size are from that table. The data contain about 2.4 million clones, more than 80% of them singletons. The origin of this receptor is a man aged 18 to 29 in good health. What was sequenced was naive CD4+ T cells sorted from blood. Subset denoted: CD45RA+ positively selected. The genes are TRBV2 and TRBJ2-7; D gene uncertain. The CDR3: CASSEVEQYF. The DNA of the CDR3 is TGTGCCAGCAGTGAAGTCGAGCAGTACTTC.